This T cell receptor (beta chain) was captured by sequencing in a study of control samples from healthy donors and cancer patients. This CDR3 comprises 15 residues. Germline CDR1 and CDR2: MGHRA and YSYEKL. V gave up 3 bases and J gave up 8 bases; unmatched junction bases: 3. Sequencing was performed with immunoSEQ multiplex PCR; in TCRdb, only in-frame clones are kept and a portion is missing. In the table there are about 410,000 clones, around 90% of which are singletons. Material for sequencing was PBMCs. The sequence derives from a middle-aged man with head and neck cancer. J is TRBJ2-1 and V is TRBV4-1, with TRBD2 identical over 14 bases. DNA for the CDR3: TGCGCCAGCAGCCAGGGACTAGCGGGGGACTATGAGCAGTTCTTC. This sequence encodes CASSQGLAGDYEQFF.